This T cell receptor beta chain was obtained from a study of T-cell reconstitution after alpha-beta-depleted transplantation in children (dated by TCRdb to between 2015 and 2016). In the study overall: Using TCR repertoire profiling, the study quantitatively followed how T-cell immune reconstitution unfolded in children after TCRalphabeta/CD19-depleted allogeneic hematopoietic cell transplantation.

The treatment or condition label, as the study defines it: allogeneic hematopoietic cell transplantation with graft depleted of TCRalphabeta T cells and CD19 B cells. Transplant recipients were children who received TCRalphabeta/CD19-depleted allogeneic hematopoietic cell grafts. This clonotype was seen a few times. The target of this receptor is not known. There are no base qualities to consult, and no much larger clone falls within one base. The protocol used for the library was PCR. TCRdb names Illumina HiSeq 2500 as the instrument used. TCR libraries were prepared with molecular barcoding, using unique molecular identifiers to normalize TCRbeta repertoire quantification. In TCRdb, the public reads were trimmed at Q25 with fastp and aligned with MiXCR, with productive beta chains retained. Each CDR3 protein gets just one entry, which takes the most common genes and DNA from the rows behind it. This sample is represented by around 110,000 distinct CDR3 sequences; 10% of them were singletons. The ten largest account for under 35% of the sample.

The full study reports these points: The apparently early recovery of alphabetaT-cell counts about two months after transplant reportedly depended on only several hundred rapidly expanded clones that came from non-depleted graft cells. The frequencies of hyperexpanded clones fell over the following months, and after one year, T-cell counts and TCRbeta diversity were mostly attributed to newly produced T cells. In some patients, the high TCRbeta diversity seen at day 60 was put down to recipient T cells and intrathymic progenitors that had survived conditioning.

The CDR3 starts with the cysteine, ends with the phenylalanine, and has 11 residues. Only CDR3 DNA is held: 33 bases, read in frame from base 1. V and J are truncated by 6 bases and 7 bases respectively, leaving an intervening sequence of 10 bases. This material consisted of PBMCs, taken before TCRalphabeta/CD19-depleted stem cell transplant. The sequence joins TRBV12-3 or TRBV12-4 to TRBJ2-7; TRBD2 could be the D gene, as 5 bases match. The receptor comes from a boy aged 2-9 years with acute lymphoblastic leukemia, due to receive a stem cell transplant. The DNA reads TGTGCCAGCAGCACTACGGGGGAGCAGTACTTC. Its protein product is CASSTTGEQYF.